This TCR beta chain was captured in a study of a mutant IDH1 vaccine in newly diagnosed glioma. TCRdb keeps only in-frame clones here, not all; method: immunoSEQ multiplex PCR. In the table there are about 65,000 clones, roughly 76% of which are singletons. As regards this clone: Its antigen is currently unknown.

The time point was: week 35, safety follow-up. The study gave 300 ug of mutant IDH1 20-mer peptide per vaccine dose, with topical imiquimod. The CDR3 is made up of 13 amino acids. Trimming removed 4 bases from V and 7 bases from J, with 11 bases in between. Germline CDR1 and CDR2: SGHNT and YENEEA. This rearrangement joins TRBV11-3 to TRBJ2-1, with D uncertain. This TCR derives from a middle-aged man with glioma. Sample: PBMCs, taken from a glioma patient whose treatment included an IDH1 peptide vaccine. CDR3 in DNA: TGTGCCAGCAGCTGGAGACCGAGAAATGAGCAGTTCTTC. Protein: CASSWRPRNEQFF.